Shown below are 23 T cell receptor beta chains from a single sample sequenced in a study of T-cell reconstitution after alpha-beta-depleted transplantation in children. Preparation of the TCRbeta library used unique molecular identifiers. TCRdb itself ran the PCR reads through MiXCR, one entry per CDR3 protein. Of about 350,000 distinct CDR3 sequences detected, roughly 13% appear once; the ten largest clones hold 3.5% to 4.5%. The specimen comprised PBMCs, sampled from the stem cell graft. Every receptor here comes from a human donor who donated a stem cell graft to a child with Fanconi anemia.

The chain employs TRBV15 and TRBJ1-6; 12 nucleotides match TRBD1. This CDR3 spans 15 amino acids. The V segment lost 3 bases and the J segment 13 bases; nucleotides outside the gene matches: 7. Germline V gene lookup returns CDR1 LNHNV and CDR2 YYDKDF (reference sequence). CDR3 DNA: TGTGCCACCAGCAGGGAACCGGGACAGGGGGCCCCCCTCCACTTT. The encoded protein is CATSREPGQGAPLHF.

This clonotype was observed at least ten times. The CDR3 coding sequence is TGTGCCAGCAGCTCCGGGCCCTCCTACGAGCAGTACTTC. Translated, it gives CASSSGPSYEQYF. The chain is built from TRBV12-3 or TRBV12-4 and TRBJ2-7; D gene unclear. There are 13 residues in the CDR3. V lost 6 bases to trimming and J lost 0 bases, with 9 bases between them.

This clonotype was observed a handful of times. The CDR3 coding sequence is TGCGCCAGCAGCCAAGATTCGATAGTCGGTGCGTCCTACGAGCAGTACTTC. Amino acid sequence: CASSQDSIVGASYEQYF. V and J are TRBV5-1 and TRBJ2-7; D gene uncertain. Germline V gene data show CDR1 as SGHRS and CDR2 as YFSETQ. This CDR3 contains 17 residues. With 4 bases removed from V and 1 base from J, the gap between germline ends came to 21 bases.

V gene TRBV5-1 combines with J gene TRBJ2-3; D might be TRBD2 (5 bases). With 0 bases removed from V and 6 bases from J, the gap between germline ends came to 11 bases. The CDR3 sequence is 14 residues long. Germline CDR1 and CDR2: SGHRS and YFSETQ. Here the CDR3 reads CASSLVRDDDTQYF. As DNA, the CDR3 is TGCGCCAGCAGCTTGGTACGGGATGACGATACGCAGTATTTT.

This clonotype has just a few counts. The chain couples TRBV20-1 to TRBJ2-5, with D possibly matching TRBD2 (6 bases). The germline V gene has CDR1 DFQATT and CDR2 SNEGSKA (reference sequence). V was clipped by 0 bases and J by 5 bases, with 10 bases between them. This CDR3 region has 13 residues. CDR3 in DNA: TGCAGTGCTAGAGACGGGGGATTTGAGACCCAGTACTTC. Translating gives CSARDGGFETQYF.

In its sample, this clonotype was seen a few times. The chain uses TRBV27 and TRBJ1-3; no clear D. Germline V CDR1 and CDR2: MNHEY, SMNVEV (reference sequence). Trimming stripped 11 bases from V and 7 bases from J, with 21 bases between. The CDR3 has 14 residues. CDR3 residues: CAVPLQWRGNTIYF. The CDR3 DNA reads as TGTGCCGTGCCCCTTCAGTGGAGAGGTAACACCATATATTTT.

There are many counts of this clonotype. The chain couples TRBV20-1 to TRBJ1-5; tentative D call: TRBD1 (5 bases). Trimming took 1 base from V and 0 from J, leaving 10 bases between them. The CDR3 is 15 amino acids. Germline V lookup: CDR1 DFQATT, CDR2 SNEGSKA (reference sequence). The CDR3 DNA reads TGCAGTGCTAGAGGGGACCCAAATAGCAATCAGCCCCAGCATTTT. This codes for CSARGDPNSNQPQHF.

This clonotype was recorded a few times. This sequence joins TRBV6-1 and TRBJ2-7, with 9 bases fitting TRBD1. The CDR3 is 15 residues long. Looked up from germline, CDR1 is MNHNS and CDR2 is SASEGT. Losses at the gene ends were 8 bases for V and 2 bases for J; bases not matched to a gene: 10. The CDR3 spells CASDIVGDRAYEQYV. CDR3 coding DNA: TGTGCCAGCGACATTGTTGGGGACAGGGCCTACGAGCAGTACGTC.

This clonotype showed up many times. The chain links TRBV12-3 or TRBV12-4 to TRBJ1-4; D unresolved. The V end lost 10 bases, the J end lost 8 bases, and 17 bases lay between the germline ends. This CDR3 has 13 amino acids. CDR3 loop: CAISRGDGEKLFF. In DNA, the CDR3 is TGTGCCATCAGCCGGGGTGATGGGGAAAAACTGTTTTTT.

This clonotype was found a few times. The J gene is TRBJ2-5, the V gene TRBV12-3 or TRBV12-4; TRBD1 might be the D (5 bases). The CDR3 is 13 amino acids. The V end was cut by 3 bases, the J end by 5 bases, with 10 bases between. The CDR3 DNA follows: TGTGCCAGCAGTTTGTCAGGGTCGGAGACCCAGTACTTC. It is translated as CASSLSGSETQYF.

This clonotype has just one count. One base away lies a much larger clone, so this may be a sequencing read error. The chain is built from TRBV11-3 and TRBJ2-1, with a tentative D call TRBD1 (6 bases). CDR3 length equals 14 residues. Germline-derived CDR1 and CDR2 are SGHNT and YENEEA. The DNA of the CDR3 is TGTGCCAGCAGCTCACAGGGTTCCTACGATGAGCAGTTCTTC. Its protein is CASSSQGSYDEQFF.

This clonotype appeared a few times. The chain couples TRBV29-1 to TRBJ1-4; a weak D match, TRBD1 (6 bases). V dropped 4 bases and J dropped 8 bases, with 17 bases sitting between them. Germline loops: CDR1 SQVTM, CDR2 ANQGSEA. The CDR3 length is 14 residues. Here the CDR3 DNA reads TGCAGCGTTGCTCCGGGGGGCGTGAAGGAAAAACTGTTTTTT. This encodes CSVAPGGVKEKLFF. The whole variable domain, filled in from reference TRBV29-1 and TRBJ1-4, reads SAVISQKPSRDICQRGTSLTIQCQVDSQVTMMFWYRQQPGQSLTLIATANQGSEATYESGFVIDKFPISRPNLTFSTLTVSNMSPEDSSIYLCSVAPGGVKEKLFFGSGTQLSVL.

This clonotype was counted ten times or more. The chain carries TRBV29-1 and TRBJ2-2, with D unresolved. The germline V gene has CDR1 SQVTM and CDR2 ANQGSEA. V lost 4 bases to trimming and J lost 1 base, with 4 bases between them. CDR3 length: 12 amino acids. The DNA for the CDR3 is TGCAGCGTTGCCGAGAACACCGGGGAGCTGTTTTTT. Translation gives CSVAENTGELFF.

The rearrangement joins TRBV20-1 to TRBJ2-7; 10 bases line up with TRBD2. Trimming removed 6 bases from V and 2 bases from J; junction bases left unmatched: 7. The CDR3 is 14 residues long. Germline V gene lookup returns CDR1 DFQATT and CDR2 SNEGSKA (reference sequence). The CDR3 DNA reads TGCAGTGCCTTCCAAACTAGCGGGGCCTACGAGCAGTACTTC. As protein: CSAFQTSGAYEQYF.

This clonotype has ten or more counts. The chain uses TRBV3-1 and TRBJ2-4, with 7 bases fitting TRBD1. The CDR3 runs to 13 residues. The germline V gene encodes CDR1 LGHDT and CDR2 YNNKEL (reference sequence). The V and J ends lost 4 bases and 4 bases, in that order; junction bases with no gene match: 1. The CDR3, as DNA: TGTGCCAGCAGCCCGGGACAGAAAAACATTCAGTACTTC. This codes for CASSPGQKNIQYF. The variable domain in full, completed from reference TRBV3-1 and TRBJ2-4, reads DTAVSQTPKYLVTQMGNDKSIKCEQNLGHDTMYWYKQDSKKFLKIMFSYNNKELIINETVPNRFSPKSPDKAHLNLHINSLELGDSAVYFCASSPGQKNIQYFGAGTRLSVL.

The V and J genes are TRBV5-1 and TRBJ2-5, with D unresolved. There are 13 residues in the CDR3. Germline V gene data show CDR1 as SGHRS and CDR2 as YFSETQ. The ends were cut back, 1 base at V and 1 base at J, with 5 bases in the middle. CDR3 in amino acids: CASSLTIQETQYF. DNA of the CDR3: TGCGCCAGCAGCTTGACCATCCAAGAGACCCAGTACTTC.

This clonotype was seen repeatedly, ten times or more. J is TRBJ2-7 and V is TRBV6-5, with 8 bases lining up with TRBD2. This CDR3 spans 16 amino acids. V gave up 2 bases and J gave up 4 bases; unmatched junction bases: 10. CDR1 is MNHEY and CDR2 is SVGAGI in the germline V gene. This chain's CDR3 is CASSYGSTGGQYEQYF. Here the CDR3 DNA reads TGTGCCAGCAGTTACGGGAGTACGGGGGGGCAGTACGAGCAGTACTTC.

Ten or more counts support this clonotype. CDR3 sequence reads: CASSVAGQGSTQETQYF. As DNA, the CDR3 is TGTGCCAGCAGCGTAGCTGGGCAGGGAAGCACCCAAGAGACCCAGTACTTC. J is TRBJ2-5 and V is TRBV9, with TRBD1 as a possible D gene (5 bases). Germline V CDR1 and CDR2: SGDLS, YYNGEE. V gave up 0 bases and J gave up 1 base, with 16 bases separating them. The CDR3 consists of 17 residues.

This clonotype was seen a few times. The chain is built from TRBV12-3 or TRBV12-4 and TRBJ1-6; no clear D gene. The V end lost 7 bases, the J end lost 0 bases, and 4 bases lay between the germline ends. The CDR3 loop spans 13 amino acids. The CDR3 DNA reads TGTGCCAGCAAAGACTCCTATAATTCACCCCTCCACTTT. Amino acid sequence: CASKDSYNSPLHF.

This clonotype was picked up many times. The genes are TRBV12-3 or TRBV12-4 and TRBJ2-1; tentative D call: TRBD2 (6 bases). This CDR3 is built from 12 residues. V was cut by 10 bases and J by 5 bases, with 12 bases left in between. The CDR3 nucleotides are TGTGCCACCGGGAGTTTAAACAATGAGCAGTTCTTC. Translation: CATGSLNNEQFF.

The V and J genes are TRBV20-1 and TRBJ2-7; D gene unclear. The CDR3 is 13 residues long. Germline-derived CDR1 and CDR2 are DFQATT and SNEGSKA (reference sequence). The germline V and J ends were trimmed by 3 bases and 2 bases, with 11 bases remaining between them. CDR3 sequence (DNA): TGCAGTGCTAGTTCGGTACCCACCTACGAGCAGTACGTC. This sequence encodes CSASSVPTYEQYV.

This clonotype was found many times. This sequence joins TRBV24-1 and TRBJ2-1; D is unresolved. V shed 5 bases and J shed 12 bases, with 19 bases lying between them. In germline, CDR1 is KGHDR, CDR2 SFDVKD. The CDR3 consists of 14 residues. For the CDR3, the DNA is TGTGCCACCAGTGCCCTCCAGGATAACGATGGGCAGTTCTTC. Amino acids: CATSALQDNDGQFF.

This clonotype has only a few counts. The rearrangement links TRBV4-1 to TRBJ2-2; 15 nucleotides agree with TRBD2. Germline CDR1 reads MGHRA; CDR2 reads YSYEKL. After removal of 4 bases from V and 3 bases from J, the junction contained 15 bases not matched to a gene. The CDR3 is 21 residues long. The CDR3 region has the DNA TGCGCCAGCAGCCTCCGTGAGCCGGGACTAGCGGGGGGCCGTTACACCGGGGAGCTGTTTTTT. Translating it yields CASSLREPGLAGGRYTGELFF.